The 13 T cell receptor beta chains below were found in one sample sequenced in a study of cytomegalovirus exposure and HLA in healthy donors. The PCR had 60 Vbeta and 13 Jbeta primers. Data came from immunoSEQ multiplex PCR; TCRdb stores just in-frame clones and leaves some out. This table holds about 130,000 clones, 65% to 85% found once. Sequencing was performed on PBMCs. The receptors were sampled from a man aged 45-65 years in good health and CMV-seronegative.

J is TRBJ1-1 and V is TRBV19, with D unclear. CDR1 is LNHDA and CDR2 is SQIVND in the germline V gene (reference sequence). The CDR3 has 13 residues. Trimming took 3 bases from V and 2 from J, leaving 7 bases between them. The CDR3 DNA reads TGTGCCAGTAGTATTCTACGAAACACTGAAGCTTTCTTT. This sequence encodes CASSILRNTEAFF.

V is TRBV19 and J is TRBJ2-7, with 14 nucleotides matching TRBD2. CDR3 length equals 15 residues. Trimming took 5 bases from V and 5 from J; bases not matched to a gene: 5. Germline assignment: CDR1 LNHDA and CDR2 SQIVND (reference sequence). The CDR3 DNA sequence: TGTGCCAGTAGTTCAAAGGGACTAGCGGGAGACGAGCAGTACTTC. It codes for CASSSKGLAGDEQYF.

The gene calls are TRBV28 and TRBJ2-7; 8 nucleotides align to TRBD1. The CDR3 extends over 16 amino acids. J lost 7 bases, V lost 0 bases, and 11 bases had no gene match. Looked up from germline, CDR1 is MDHEN and CDR2 is SYDVKM. The chain's CDR3 is CASSLWTGELRGEQYF. CDR3 in DNA: TGTGCCAGCAGTTTATGGACAGGGGAGCTACGAGGGGAGCAGTACTTC. Complete variable domain (other parts from reference TRBV28 and TRBJ2-7): DVKVTQSSRYLVKRTGEKVFLECVQDMDHENMFWYRQDPGLGLRLIYFSYDVKMKEKGDIPEGYSVSREKKERFSLILESASTNQTSMYLCASSLWTGELRGEQYFGPGTRLTVT.

The CDR3 DNA follows: TGCGCCAGCAGTGAGTCGGGCGGGAGGAGAGAGACCCAGTACTTC. Protein product: CASSESGGRRETQYF. The chain couples TRBV10-1 to TRBJ2-5; 8 nucleotides match TRBD2. V lost 0 bases, J lost 4 bases, and 4 bases stayed unmatched. Germline V gene sequence: CDR1 WNHNN, CDR2 SYGVQD (reference sequence). The CDR3 has 15 residues.

This clone was seen once. The V call is TRBV9, the J call TRBJ2-2, with a weak D call TRBD2 (5 bases). Trimming removed 4 bases from V and 4 bases from J, with 17 bases in between. The germline gives CDR1 SGDLS, CDR2 YYNGEE. This CDR3 region has 16 residues. The CDR3 sequence is CASSSQVRAGTGELFF. The CDR3 nucleotides read TGTGCCAGCAGCTCCCAGGTCCGGGCGGGCACCGGGGAGCTGTTTTTT.

This clone was seen once. The chain employs TRBV5-1 and TRBJ1-2; D is perhaps TRBD1 (6 bases). Trimming took off 3 bases at V and 1 base at J, with 7 bases between the two ends. Germline V CDR1 and CDR2: SGHRS, YFSETQ. The CDR3 is made up of 13 amino acids. CDR3: CASSSQGNYGYTF. The DNA of the CDR3 is TGCGCCAGCAGCTCACAGGGTAACTATGGCTACACCTTC.

This clone was seen a handful of times. The genes are TRBV6-6 and TRBJ1-6; D perhaps matches TRBD1 (6 bases). V was pared by 8 bases and J by 0 bases, with 11 bases between. Germline CDR1 reads MNHNY; CDR2 reads SVGAGI (reference sequence). CDR3 size: 15 residues. This chain's CDR3 is CASRGQSSYNSPLHF. DNA for the CDR3: TGTGCCAGCCGTGGACAGAGCTCCTATAATTCACCCCTCCACTTT.

The chain uses TRBV7-9 and TRBJ2-2; TRBD2 aligns across 8 bases. The CDR3 sequence is 16 residues long. Germline assignment: CDR1 SEHNR and CDR2 FQNEAQ (reference sequence). V lost 4 bases, J lost 8 bases, and 12 bases stayed unmatched. CDR3 sequence (DNA): TGTGCCAGCAGCTCGCCGGGACTAGTAGGAGGTGGGGAGCTGTTTTTT. Protein sequence: CASSSPGLVGGGELFF.

The chain joins TRBV19 to TRBJ1-2; D is perhaps TRBD1 (5 bases). CDR3 size: 14 residues. Germline-derived CDR1 and CDR2 are LNHDA and SQIVND (reference sequence). Deletions cut 7 bases from V and 8 bases from J, with 20 bases between. CDR3 DNA sequence: TGTGCCAGTACCGACCCGGGAGGGGTGAGAGGCTACACCTTC. As protein: CASTDPGGVRGYTF.

The V call is TRBV7-2, the J call TRBJ2-3; 8 bases line up with TRBD2. J gave up 0 bases and V 1 base, and 9 bases lay outside the gene matches. This CDR3 region has 18 residues. The germline V gene has CDR1 SGHTA and CDR2 FQGNSA. The DNA for the CDR3 is TGTGCCAGCAGCTTAGTAGGTGCGGCTAGCGGGAGCACAGATACGCAGTATTTT. Residues: CASSLVGAASGSTDTQYF.

The chain combines TRBV5-1 with TRBJ2-2, with 7 positions matching TRBD2. V was pared by 5 bases and J by 2 bases, with 6 bases of the junction left unmatched. This CDR3 is 15 amino acids long. Germline CDR1 reads SGHRS; CDR2 reads YFSETQ. The CDR3 region has the DNA TGCGCCAGCAGACCGGGACTAACTAACACCGGGGAGCTGTTTTTT. This translates into CASRPGLTNTGELFF.

This rearrangement joins TRBV7-2 to TRBJ2-3, with TRBD2 identical over 14 bases. The CDR3 covers 18 residues. J was trimmed by 3 bases and V by 2 bases; bases with no gene match: 7. CDR1 is SGHTA, CDR2 FQGNSA, per germline. For the CDR3, the DNA is TGTGCCAGCAGCTTACCGGGACTAGCGGGAGAGGGTACAGATACGCAGTATTTT. Translated, it gives CASSLPGLAGEGTDTQYF.

The CDR3 protein is CASSFNIARNSYNEQFF. Written as DNA, the CDR3 is TGCGCCAGCAGCTTTAATATAGCTAGGAACTCCTACAATGAGCAGTTCTTC. The chain uses TRBV4-1 and TRBJ2-1; D is unclear. V dropped 5 bases and J dropped 0 bases, with 17 bases sitting between them. Per the germline V gene, CDR1 is MGHRA and CDR2 is YSYEKL. There are 17 residues in the CDR3.